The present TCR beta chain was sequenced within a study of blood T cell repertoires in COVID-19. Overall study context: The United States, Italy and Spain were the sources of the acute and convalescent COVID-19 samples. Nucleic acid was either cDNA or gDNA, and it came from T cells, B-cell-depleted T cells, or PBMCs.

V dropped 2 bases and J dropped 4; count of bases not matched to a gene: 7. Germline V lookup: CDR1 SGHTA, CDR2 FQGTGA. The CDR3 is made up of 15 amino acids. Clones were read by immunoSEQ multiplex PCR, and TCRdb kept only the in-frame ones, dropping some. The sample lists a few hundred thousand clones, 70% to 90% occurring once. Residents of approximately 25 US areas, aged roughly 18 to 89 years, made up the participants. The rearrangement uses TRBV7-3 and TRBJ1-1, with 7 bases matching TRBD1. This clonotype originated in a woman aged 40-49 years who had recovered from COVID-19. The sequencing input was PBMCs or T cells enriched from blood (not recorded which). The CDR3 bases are TGTGCCAGCAGCTTACCGTACAGGGGAGGCACTGAAGCTTTCTTT. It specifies CASSLPYRGGTEAFF.